This entry features one TCR beta chain sequence. These data belong to a study of blood T cell repertoires in COVID-19. Study as a whole: Donors in the United States, Italy and Spain gave samples during acute or convalescent COVID-19. Sources were T cells, B-cell-depleted T cells, or PBMCs; the material itself was cDNA or gDNA.

Under the authors' procedure: Counts of nucleated cells, estimated from reference gene primer amplification, were obtained. This table comes from immunoSEQ multiplex PCR, and its TCRdb copy is limited to in-frame clones, with some not included. That table furnishes V, J and clone size, whereas the DNA furnished D and trimming. Of around 260,000 clones in the sample, less than 85% were seen once. Germline V lookup: CDR1 SGHRS, CDR2 YFSETQ. The ends were cut back, 0 bases at V and 2 bases at J, with 12 bases in the middle. This CDR3 region has 15 residues. The clonotype comes from a man aged 60 to 69 who had recovered from COVID-19. Sequencing input: peripheral blood. V is TRBV5-1 and J is TRBJ2-7; weak D call: TRBD2 (5 bases). DNA of the CDR3: TGCGCCAGCAGCTTGGAGCCAGCGGCAACCTACGAGCAGTACTTC. It translates to CASSLEPAATYEQYF. Using reference TRBV5-1 and TRBJ2-7 for the parts outside the CDR3, the full variable domain is KAGVTQTPRYLIKTRGQQVTLSCSPISGHRSVSWYQQTPGQGLQFLFEYFSETQRNKGNFPGRFSGRQFSNSRSEMNVSTLELGDSALYLCASSLEPAATYEQYFGPGTRLTVT.